Shown below are 25 T cell receptor beta chains from a single sample sequenced in a study of cytomegalovirus exposure and HLA in healthy donors. PCR was performed using 60 Vbeta and 13 Jbeta primers. Clones were sequenced by immunoSEQ multiplex PCR, and TCRdb holds only the in-frame ones, with some missing. The repertoire consists of about 160,000 clones, with approximately 80% occurring once and the leading ten covering about 1.3%. Sequencing was carried out using PBMCs. These receptors were collected from a woman between 45 and 65 years old in good health and CMV-seronegative.

This sequence joins TRBV28 and TRBJ1-1; D uncertain. The CDR3 sequence is 12 residues long. CDR1 and CDR2 from the germline V gene are MDHEN and SYDVKM. Trimming left V 1 base short and J 7 bases short, with 7 bases between. In DNA, the CDR3 is TGTGCCAGCAGTTTATTGCTAAATGAAGCTTTCTTT. Encoded protein: CASSLLLNEAFF.

The J gene is TRBJ2-3, the V gene TRBV29-1, with D perhaps TRBD2 (6 bases). The CDR3 consists of 13 residues. The germline V gene has CDR1 SQVTM and CDR2 ANQGSEA. Trimming shortened V by 5 bases and J by 4 bases, and 13 bases separated the two germline ends. The CDR3 sequence: CSVNGGTADTQYF. For the CDR3, the DNA is TGCAGCGTTAACGGCGGGACGGCAGATACGCAGTATTTT.

The chain combines TRBV10-3 with TRBJ1-1, with D unclear. The CDR3 consists of 12 residues. Per germline, CDR1 ENHRY and CDR2 SYGVKD. V dropped 10 bases and J dropped 4 bases, with 13 bases sitting between them. The CDR3 nucleotides are TGTGCCAACTCAAAAGACACCACTGAAGCTTTCTTT. It codes for CANSKDTTEAFF.

The chain has TRBV9 and TRBJ1-2; 7 positions agree with TRBD1. CDR3 size: 19 residues. Unmatched junction bases numbered 22, after V lost 3 bases and J lost 5 bases. Germline CDR1 reads SGDLS; CDR2 reads YYNGEE. CDR3 nucleotide sequence: TGTGCCAGCAGCGCCAGGACAGGCCTACCCTTTGAGTTGCCTTATGGCTACACCTTC. Translation: CASSARTGLPFELPYGYTF.

A single count supports this clone. The rearrangement uses TRBV2 and TRBJ2-2; 8 nucleotides agree with TRBD1. CDR3 length equals 15 residues. V lost 3 bases to trimming and J lost 3 bases; unmatched junction nucleotides: 3. Per the germline V gene, CDR1 is SNHLY and CDR2 is FYNNEI. The CDR3 sequence: CASSDSRGHTGELFF. CDR3 nucleotide sequence: TGTGCCAGCAGTGACTCCAGGGGGCACACCGGGGAGCTGTTTTTT.

The chain carries TRBV5-5 and TRBJ1-5; D might be TRBD1 (5 bases). Germline values: CDR1 SGHKS, CDR2 YYEKEE (reference sequence). Trimming shortened V by 5 bases and J by 1 base, and 13 bases separated the two germline ends. This CDR3 contains 15 residues. CDR3 coding DNA: TGTGCCAGCAGATCAGGGTTGTACAGCAATCAGCCCCAGCATTTT. It specifies CASRSGLYSNQPQHF.

V usage is TRBV28 and J usage is TRBJ2-6; 8 bases are shared with TRBD1. In germline, CDR1 is MDHEN, CDR2 SYDVKM. Losses at the gene ends were 2 bases for V and 0 bases for J; bases not matched to a gene: 12. The CDR3 totals 20 residues. Here the CDR3 DNA reads TGTGCCAGCAGTTTAGTCCAGGGGGCCTCCTTCTTCTCTGGGGCCAACGTCCTGACTTTC. It yields the protein CASSLVQGASFFSGANVLTF.

This clone was seen more than once but under ten times. This sequence joins TRBV14 and TRBJ1-1; D gene uncertain. V was trimmed by 6 bases and J by 1 base, leaving 15 bases between them. CDR3 length: 15 residues. Germline V gene data show CDR1 as SGHDN and CDR2 as FVKESK. CDR3 loop: CASSPTRGANTEAFF. The CDR3 DNA follows: TGTGCCAGCAGTCCTACGAGAGGAGCGAACACTGAAGCTTTCTTT.

This sequence joins TRBV18 and TRBJ2-1; TRBD2 aligns across 7 bases. V shed 6 bases and J 5 bases; nucleotides not matched to a gene: 16. CDR3 length equals 17 residues. The germline V gene has CDR1 KGHSH and CDR2 LQKENI. CDR3 nucleotide sequence: TGTGCCAGCTCCCGCGCAAGAAGCGGGGTGGGGGACAATGAGCAGTTCTTC. Its protein is CASSRARSGVGDNEQFF.

This chain connects TRBV28 to TRBJ1-2; D possibly corresponds to TRBD1 (6 bases). The CDR3 is 16 residues long. The germline V gene encodes CDR1 MDHEN and CDR2 SYDVKM. The ends were cut back, 5 bases at V and 1 base at J, with 17 bases in the middle. The chain's CDR3 is CASSTHRETGNYGYTF. DNA for the CDR3: TGTGCCAGCAGTACACACAGGGAAACGGGTAACTATGGCTACACCTTC.

Only one count was recorded for this clone. The chain carries TRBV18 and TRBJ2-4; D may be TRBD2 (6 bases). The CDR3 spans 16 residues. Looked up from germline, CDR1 is KGHSH and CDR2 is LQKENI. V shed 4 bases and J shed 7 bases, with 20 bases lying between them. The CDR3 loop reads CASSLLTLSGRNIQYF. In DNA, the CDR3 is TGTGCCAGCTCACTTTTGACCCTTAGCGGACGTAACATTCAGTACTTC.

The chain employs TRBV28 and TRBJ1-6, with 8 bases matching TRBD1. Per the germline V gene, CDR1 is MDHEN and CDR2 is SYDVKM. This CDR3 has 18 amino acids. V dropped 2 bases and J dropped 3; count of bases not matched to a gene: 9. The CDR3 DNA reads as TGTGCCAGCAGTTTAGCAGGACAGGGAATAGGCTATAATTCACCCCTCCACTTT. This encodes CASSLAGQGIGYNSPLHF.

The chain couples TRBV6-5 to TRBJ2-7; maybe TRBD1 (5 bases). CDR1 is MNHEY, CDR2 SVGAGI, per germline. This CDR3 has 15 residues. V was cut by 6 bases and J by 2 bases, with 17 bases left in between. This CDR3 is CASSTSTELTYEQYF. For the CDR3, the DNA is TGTGCCAGCAGCACCTCGACAGAGCTAACCTACGAGCAGTACTTC.

This clone was seen a few times. The chain combines TRBV27 with TRBJ2-2; 7 positions agree with TRBD1. This CDR3 is built from 15 residues. CDR1 and CDR2 (germline): MNHEY, SMNVEV (reference sequence). J gave up 4 bases and V 4 bases, and 6 bases lay outside the gene matches. The CDR3 DNA reads TGTGCCAGCAGTTCTGCCAGGGGGTTCACCGGGGAGCTGTTTTTT. Amino acid sequence: CASSSARGFTGELFF.

Note on this clone: This CDR3 is also generated by other DNA sequences in the sample. V usage is TRBV5-1 and J usage is TRBJ2-7, with 12 bases that match TRBD1. With 4 bases clipped from V and 4 bases from J, the junction kept 6 bases outside the gene matches. This CDR3 comprises 15 residues. Germline V gene sequence: CDR1 SGHRS, CDR2 YFSETQ. The CDR3, as DNA: TGCGCCAGCAGCCTGGGGACAGGGGGCATTTACGAGCAGTACTTC. Protein sequence: CASSLGTGGIYEQYF.

The chain employs TRBV11-3 and TRBJ2-1, with D maybe TRBD2 (7 bases). Germline lookup yields CDR1 SGHNT and CDR2 YENEEA. The CDR3 is 18 amino acids. V lost 2 bases to trimming and J lost 5 bases, with 22 bases between them. CDR3 residues: CASSLFGPGGRRDNEQFF. CDR3 in DNA: TGTGCCAGCAGCTTATTCGGGCCGGGGGGCCGCAGGGACAATGAGCAGTTCTTC. Drawing the rest from reference TRBV11-3 and TRBJ2-1, the complete variable domain is EAGVVQSPRYKIIEKKQPVAFWCNPISGHNTLYWYLQNLGQGPELLIRYENEEAVDDSQLPKDRFSAERLKGVDSTLKIQPAELGDSAVYLCASSLFGPGGRRDNEQFFGPGTRLTVL.

The rearrangement links TRBV5-5 to TRBJ2-5; D possibly corresponds to TRBD1 (6 bases). Germline CDR1 and CDR2: SGHKS and YYEKEE (reference sequence). The CDR3 consists of 14 residues. V lost 1 base to trimming and J lost 5 bases, with 12 bases between them. The CDR3 here is CASSLWSGEETQYF. Here the CDR3 DNA reads TGTGCCAGCAGCTTGTGGTCAGGGGAGGAGACCCAGTACTTC.

The chain uses TRBV29-1 and TRBJ1-1; D perhaps matches TRBD1 (5 bases). The CDR3 is made up of 14 amino acids. Trimming took off 6 bases at V and 0 bases at J, with 14 bases between the two ends. In germline, CDR1 is SQVTM, CDR2 ANQGSEA. Here the CDR3 reads CSVRQILMNTEAFF. The DNA of the CDR3 is TGCAGCGTAAGACAGATTCTCATGAACACTGAAGCTTTCTTT.

Points on this clone: A far larger clone lies a single base away; this is likely a read error. V gene TRBV6-6 combines with J gene TRBJ1-1; D is unclear. This CDR3 is built from 16 residues. The germline gives CDR1 MNHNY, CDR2 SVGAGI (reference sequence). The CDR3 protein is CASRISETLMNPEAFF. CDR3 bases: TGTGCCAGCAGAATATCCGAGACACTCATGAACCCTGAAGCTTTCTTT.

CDR3 region: CASRGAPGGAIYSNQPQHF. DNA of the CDR3: TGTGCCAGTAGGGGGGCGCCAGGGGGCGCGATCTATAGCAATCAGCCCCAGCATTTT. The rearrangement links TRBV19 to TRBJ1-5; 8 positions match TRBD1. The CDR3 contains 19 residues. The junction had 16 bases not matched to a gene; V was cut back by 6 bases and J by 0 bases. Germline lookup yields CDR1 LNHDA and CDR2 SQIVND (reference sequence).

The rearrangement uses TRBV25-1 and TRBJ2-7; D is unclear. CDR3 length: 13 amino acids. Per germline, CDR1 MGHDK and CDR2 SYGVNS. V lost 5 bases to trimming and J lost 6 bases, with 14 bases between them. CDR3 sequence reads: CASSPSWQIEQYF. For the CDR3, the DNA is TGTGCCAGCAGTCCTAGTTGGCAGATCGAGCAGTACTTC.

This chain connects TRBV7-9 to TRBJ1-1; 7 bases are shared with TRBD1. The CDR3 runs to 15 residues. CDR1 and CDR2 (germline): SEHNR, FQNEAQ (reference sequence). V dropped 5 bases and J dropped 2; count of bases not matched to a gene: 8. The chain's CDR3 is CASSPEDRRNTEAFF. Written as DNA, the CDR3 is TGTGCCAGCAGCCCAGAGGACAGGCGTAACACTGAAGCTTTCTTT.

This chain connects TRBV6-1 to TRBJ2-1; 8 nucleotides align to TRBD1. The CDR3 runs 15 residues. Trimming cost V 1 base and J 5 bases; bases outside gene matches: 4. Germline values: CDR1 MNHNS, CDR2 SASEGT. The CDR3 spells CASSEVGQVNNEQFF. The CDR3 coding sequence is TGTGCCAGCAGTGAAGTGGGACAGGTTAACAATGAGCAGTTCTTC.

This clone was counted between two and nine times. The chain joins TRBV6-5 to TRBJ1-1, with 7 bases matching TRBD1. CDR3 length equals 14 residues. The trim removed 8 bases at V and 1 base at J, leaving 7 bases unmatched. Germline CDR1 reads MNHEY; CDR2 reads SVGAGI. The CDR3 reads CASCPTGTNTEAFF. CDR3 nucleotide sequence: TGTGCCAGCTGCCCGACAGGGACGAACACTGAAGCTTTCTTT.

J is TRBJ2-1 and V is TRBV19, with 7 positions matching TRBD2. CDR1 is LNHDA and CDR2 is SQIVND in the germline V gene (reference sequence). Germline trimming cut 5 bases from V and 3 bases from J; bases unmatched to any gene: 7. This CDR3 is built from 15 residues. The CDR3, as DNA: TGTGCCAGTAGTTACGAAGCGGGACGCTACAATGAGCAGTTCTTC. Translating gives CASSYEAGRYNEQFF.